This T cell receptor (beta chain) was identified in a study of T cells after yellow fever vaccination. This clonotype showed up many times. This CDR3 region has 13 residues. Germline V gives CDR1 DFQATT, CDR2 SNEGSKA (reference sequence). TCRdb ran MiXCR on the 5' RACE reads and lists one entry per CDR3 protein. The repertoire has about 500,000 distinct CDR3 sequences, about a sixth of them found once; the top ten carry 17%. The sample here was PBMCs, taken 5 to 6 days after the first yellow fever vaccination. This clonotype originated in a man younger than 35 who received the YFV17D yellow fever vaccine. V usage is TRBV20-1 and J usage is TRBJ1-2; D is ambiguous. The chain's CDR3 is CRPSDPTSYGYTF. CDR3 DNA sequence: TGCAGGCCCAGCGACCCAACTTCCTATGGCTACACCTTC.